The 9 T cell receptor beta chains below were found in one sample sequenced in a study of beta chain features in type 1 diabetes. The entirety of the isolated RNA underwent reverse transcription, so expressed TCRB transcripts were sequenced. The repertoire was sequenced with immunoSEQ multiplex PCR; TCRdb's copy has only in-frame clones and lacks some. The table shows roughly 240,000 clones, with 68% occurring only once. Sequenced material: naive CD4+ T cells from blood. Every receptor here comes from a man aged 25-45 years in good health.

J is TRBJ1-1 and V is TRBV29-1; 7 bases are shared with TRBD1. The CDR3 covers 13 residues. V was clipped by 6 bases and J by 2 bases; unmatched bases: 6. CDR1 is SQVTM, CDR2 ANQGSEA, per germline. CDR3 in DNA: TGCAGCGTGTGGACAGGACCTAACACTGAAGCTTTCTTT. This translates into CSVWTGPNTEAFF.

This clone was detected only once. The V and J genes are TRBV29-1 and TRBJ1-1; no clear D. CDR3 size: 14 residues. Deletions cut 1 base from V and 0 bases from J, with 9 bases between. In germline, CDR1 is SQVTM, CDR2 ANQGSEA. CDR3 sequence (DNA): TGCAGCGTTGAAGGACGCCATCTGAACACTGAAGCTTTCTTT. Amino acids: CSVEGRHLNTEAFF.

The chain is built from TRBV30 and TRBJ1-1; D possibly corresponds to TRBD1 (5 bases). V shed 1 base and J shed 0 bases, with 9 bases lying between them. CDR1 is GTSNPN, CDR2 SVGIG, per germline (reference sequence). The CDR3 is made up of 14 amino acids. The chain's CDR3 is CAWSGGTVNTEAFF. CDR3 sequence (DNA): TGTGCCTGGAGTGGAGGGACGGTGAACACTGAAGCTTTCTTT.

This clone was counted only a few times. The chain employs TRBV29-1 and TRBJ2-1, with 14 bases matching TRBD2. V lost 3 bases to trimming and J lost 6 bases; unmatched junction nucleotides: 10. This CDR3 contains 17 residues. Germline CDR1 is SQVTM and CDR2 is ANQGSEA. Here the CDR3 DNA reads TGCAGCGTTGAGGTATCTGGGACTAGCGGGAGAGTCAATGAGCAGTTCTTC. Translation: CSVEVSGTSGRVNEQFF.

The rearrangement joins TRBV5-1 to TRBJ2-1, with D unclear. Germline values: CDR1 SGHRS, CDR2 YFSETQ. The CDR3 is 13 amino acids. The germline V and J ends were trimmed by 0 bases and 8 bases, with 9 bases remaining between them. The CDR3: CASSLARSDEQFF. CDR3 nucleotides: TGCGCCAGCAGCTTGGCCAGGAGCGATGAGCAGTTCTTC.

This chain joins TRBV30 and TRBJ1-1; 7 nucleotides line up with TRBD1. V was clipped by 3 bases and J by 1 base; unmatched bases: 2. The CDR3 is made up of 13 amino acids. Germline loops: CDR1 GTSNPN, CDR2 SVGIG (reference sequence). This CDR3 reads CAWRGQTNTEAFF. The CDR3 nucleotides read TGTGCCTGGAGGGGACAGACGAACACTGAAGCTTTCTTT.

The J gene is TRBJ2-7, the V gene TRBV30; 8 nucleotides match TRBD2. With 1 base clipped from V and 3 bases from J, the junction kept 2 bases outside the gene matches. Per germline, CDR1 GTSNPN and CDR2 SVGIG (reference sequence). The CDR3 spans 13 residues. The CDR3 bases are TGTGCCTGGAGTGGGACTAGCAGCTACGAGCAGTACTTC. Amino acids: CAWSGTSSYEQYF.

The V and J genes are TRBV4-3 and TRBJ2-3, with D unclear. V was pared by 0 bases and J by 6 bases, with 7 bases between. The V gene's germline CDR1 is LGHNA and CDR2 YSLEER. The CDR3 loop spans 13 amino acids. CDR3 sequence reads: CASSQDRPDTQYF. CDR3 sequence (DNA): TGCGCCAGCAGCCAAGATCGGCCGGATACGCAGTATTTT.

This clone has only a few counts. This sequence joins TRBV30 and TRBJ2-1, with a weak D call TRBD2 (5 bases). This CDR3 region has 14 residues. Germline lookup yields CDR1 GTSNPN and CDR2 SVGIG (reference sequence). Trimming cost V 4 bases and J 0 bases, with 10 bases left between them. The CDR3 reads CAWTRDSSYNEQFF. The CDR3 nucleotides read TGTGCCTGGACCCGGGATAGCTCCTACAATGAGCAGTTCTTC. The entire variable domain, with the rest obtained from reference TRBV30 and TRBJ2-1, is as follows: SQTIHQWPATLVQPVGSPLSLECTVEGTSNPNLYWYRQAAGRGLQLLFYSVGIGQISSEVPQNLSASRPQDRQFILSSKKLLLSDSGFYLCAWTRDSSYNEQFFGPGTRLTVL.